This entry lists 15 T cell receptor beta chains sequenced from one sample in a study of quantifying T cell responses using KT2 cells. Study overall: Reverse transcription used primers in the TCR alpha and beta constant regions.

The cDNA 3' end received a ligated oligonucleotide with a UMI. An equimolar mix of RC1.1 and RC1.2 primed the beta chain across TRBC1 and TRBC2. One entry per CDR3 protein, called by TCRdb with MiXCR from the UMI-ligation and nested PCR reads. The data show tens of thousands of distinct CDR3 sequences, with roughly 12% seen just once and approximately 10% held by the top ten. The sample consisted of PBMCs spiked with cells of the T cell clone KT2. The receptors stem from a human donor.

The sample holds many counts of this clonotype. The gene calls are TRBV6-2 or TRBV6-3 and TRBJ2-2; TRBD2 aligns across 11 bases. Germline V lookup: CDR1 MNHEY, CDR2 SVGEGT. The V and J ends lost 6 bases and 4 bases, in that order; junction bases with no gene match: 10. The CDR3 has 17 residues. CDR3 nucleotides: TGTGCCAGCAGCGTCCCCCGACTAGCGGGACGCACCGGGGAGCTGTTTTTT. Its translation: CASSVPRLAGRTGELFF.

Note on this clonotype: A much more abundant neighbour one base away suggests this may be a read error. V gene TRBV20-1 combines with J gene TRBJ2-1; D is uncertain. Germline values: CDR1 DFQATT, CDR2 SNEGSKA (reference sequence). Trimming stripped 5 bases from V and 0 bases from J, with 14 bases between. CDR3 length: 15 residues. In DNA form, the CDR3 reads TGCAGTGCTTCGAGCAGGTCCAGCTCCTACAATGAGCAGTTCTTC. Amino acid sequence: CSASSRSSSYNEQFF.

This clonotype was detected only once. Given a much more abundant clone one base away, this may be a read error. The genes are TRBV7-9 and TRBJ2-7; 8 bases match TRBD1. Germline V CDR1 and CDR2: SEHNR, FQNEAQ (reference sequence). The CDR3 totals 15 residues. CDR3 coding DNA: TGTGCCAGCAGCTCCCGGGACAGGAGTCCTACGGAGCAGTGCTTC. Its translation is CASSSRDRSPTEQCF. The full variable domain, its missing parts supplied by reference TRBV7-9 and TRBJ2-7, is DTGVSQNPRHKITKRGQNVTFRCDPISEHNRLYWYRQTLGQGPEFLTYFQNEAQLEKSRLLSDRFSAERPKGSFSTLEIQRTEQGDSAMYLCASSSRDRSPTEQCFGPGTRLTVT.

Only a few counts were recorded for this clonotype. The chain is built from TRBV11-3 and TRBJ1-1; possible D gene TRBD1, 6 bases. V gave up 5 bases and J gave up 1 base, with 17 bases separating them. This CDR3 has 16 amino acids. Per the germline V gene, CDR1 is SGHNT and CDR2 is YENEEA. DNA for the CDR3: TGTGCCAGCAGCCCAGAACAGGGACTAACGAACACTGAAGCTTTCTTT. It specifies CASSPEQGLTNTEAFF.

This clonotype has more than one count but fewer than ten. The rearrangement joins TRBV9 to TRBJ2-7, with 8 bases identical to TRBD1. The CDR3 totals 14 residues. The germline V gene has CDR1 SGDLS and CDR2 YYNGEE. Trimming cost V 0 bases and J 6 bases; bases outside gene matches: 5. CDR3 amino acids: CASSVVGTGSEQYF. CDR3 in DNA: TGTGCCAGCAGCGTAGTCGGGACAGGTTCCGAGCAGTACTTC.

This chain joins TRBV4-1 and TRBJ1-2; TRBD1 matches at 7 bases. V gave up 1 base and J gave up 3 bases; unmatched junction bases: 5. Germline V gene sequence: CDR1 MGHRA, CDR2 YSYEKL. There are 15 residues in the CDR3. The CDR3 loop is CASSQGVTGDYGYTF. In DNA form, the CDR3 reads TGCGCCAGCAGCCAAGGAGTTACAGGGGACTATGGCTACACCTTC.

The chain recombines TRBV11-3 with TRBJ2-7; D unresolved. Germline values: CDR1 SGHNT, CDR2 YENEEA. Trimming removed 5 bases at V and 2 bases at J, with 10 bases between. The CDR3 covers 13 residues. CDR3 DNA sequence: TGTGCCAGCAGCCTCGACCTAACCTACGAGCAGTACTTC. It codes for CASSLDLTYEQYF.

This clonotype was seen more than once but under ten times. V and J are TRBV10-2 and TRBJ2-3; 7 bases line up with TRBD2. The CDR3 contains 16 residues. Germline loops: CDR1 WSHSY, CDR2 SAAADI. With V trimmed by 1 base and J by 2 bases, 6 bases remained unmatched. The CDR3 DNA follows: TGCGCCAGCAGTGAGTTACTAGCGCAGGTCACAGATACGCAGTATTTT. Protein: CASSELLAQVTDTQYF.

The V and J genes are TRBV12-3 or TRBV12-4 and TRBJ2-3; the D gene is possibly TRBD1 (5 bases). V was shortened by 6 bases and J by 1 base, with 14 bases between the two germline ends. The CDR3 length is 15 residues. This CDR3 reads CASSSQGGRTDTQYF. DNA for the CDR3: TGTGCCAGCAGCTCCCAGGGCGGCCGCACAGATACGCAGTATTTT.

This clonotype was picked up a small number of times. The CDR3 loop reads CASSPEGSYGYTF. The CDR3 DNA follows: TGTGCCAGCAGCCCAGAAGGTTCTTATGGCTACACCTTC. The chain combines TRBV7-8 with TRBJ1-2; no definite D call. The germline gives CDR1 SGHVS, CDR2 FQNEAQ. The CDR3 length is 13 residues. Trimming took 5 bases from V and 5 from J, leaving 12 bases between them.

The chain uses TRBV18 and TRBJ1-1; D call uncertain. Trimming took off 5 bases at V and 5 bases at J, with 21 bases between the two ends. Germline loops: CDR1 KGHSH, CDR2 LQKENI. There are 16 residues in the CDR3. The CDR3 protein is CASSGPFPVTWTEAFF. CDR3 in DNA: TGTGCCAGCTCAGGACCATTTCCAGTAACGTGGACTGAAGCTTTCTTT.

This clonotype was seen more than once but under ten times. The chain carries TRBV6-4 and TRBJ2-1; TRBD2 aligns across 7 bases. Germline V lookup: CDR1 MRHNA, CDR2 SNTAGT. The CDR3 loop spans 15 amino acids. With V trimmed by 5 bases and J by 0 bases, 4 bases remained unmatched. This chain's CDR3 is CASSKSGDSYNEQFF. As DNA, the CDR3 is TGTGCCAGCAGTAAGAGCGGGGACTCCTACAATGAGCAGTTCTTC.

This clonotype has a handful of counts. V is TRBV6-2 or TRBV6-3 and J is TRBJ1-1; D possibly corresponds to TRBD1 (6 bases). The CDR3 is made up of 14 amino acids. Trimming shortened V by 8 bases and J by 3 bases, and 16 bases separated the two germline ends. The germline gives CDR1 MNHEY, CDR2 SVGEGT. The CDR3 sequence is CASVRQEVYTEAFF. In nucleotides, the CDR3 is TGTGCCAGCGTGAGACAGGAGGTATACACTGAAGCTTTCTTT.

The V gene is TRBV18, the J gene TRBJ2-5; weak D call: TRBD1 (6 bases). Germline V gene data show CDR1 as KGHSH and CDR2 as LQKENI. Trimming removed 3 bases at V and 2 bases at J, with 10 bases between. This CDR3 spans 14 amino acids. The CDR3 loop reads CASSPSGTQETQYF. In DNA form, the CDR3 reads TGTGCCAGCTCACCGTCCGGGACACAAGAGACCCAGTACTTC.

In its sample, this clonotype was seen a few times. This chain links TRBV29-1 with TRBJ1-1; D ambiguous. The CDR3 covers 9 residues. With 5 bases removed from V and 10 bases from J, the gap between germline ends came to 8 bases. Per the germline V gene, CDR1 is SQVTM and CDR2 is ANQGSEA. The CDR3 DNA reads TGCAGCGTTCTGGAAGGAGCTTTCTTT. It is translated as CSVLEGAFF. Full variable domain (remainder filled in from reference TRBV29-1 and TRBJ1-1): SAVISQKPSRDICQRGTSLTIQCQVDSQVTMMFWYRQQPGQSLTLIATANQGSEATYESGFVIDKFPISRPNLTFSTLTVSNMSPEDSSIYLCSVLEGAFFGQGTRLTVV.